These 10 T cell receptor beta chains share one sample of origin, sequenced in a study of T cells after yellow fever vaccination. TCRdb reprocessed the 5' RACE reads with MiXCR, giving one entry per CDR3 protein. The table has approximately 160,000 distinct CDR3 sequences, roughly 6.4% seen once; the top ten hold less than 3.5%. The sample here was CD4+ T cells sorted from PBMCs, taken on the day of the first yellow fever vaccination. The source is a man younger than 35 who received the YFV17D yellow fever vaccine.

There are many counts of this clonotype. CDR3 sequence reads: CASSVGPGLARSEQFF. The CDR3 DNA follows: TGTGCCAGCAGCGTGGGCCCGGGACTAGCAAGGAGTGAGCAGTTCTTC. The gene calls are TRBV9 and TRBJ2-1; 9 positions agree with TRBD2. CDR3 length equals 16 residues. After removal of 2 bases from V and 9 bases from J, the junction contained 12 bases not matched to a gene. Germline assignment: CDR1 SGDLS and CDR2 YYNGEE.

This clonotype was seen at least ten times. The chain is built from TRBV4-2 and TRBJ2-3; 9 bases agree with TRBD1. Germline lookup yields CDR1 LGHNA and CDR2 YNFKEQ. CDR3 length equals 16 residues. With 1 base clipped from V and 2 bases from J, the junction kept 4 bases outside the gene matches. This CDR3 reads CASSQGDRADTDTQYF. The DNA for the CDR3 is TGTGCCAGCAGCCAAGGGGACAGGGCCGACACAGATACGCAGTATTTT.

The gene calls are TRBV29-1 and TRBJ2-1; TRBD1 is a possible D gene (9 bases). The CDR3 totals 15 residues. Trimming removed 6 bases at V and 9 bases at J, with 24 bases between. Per germline, CDR1 SQVTM and CDR2 ANQGSEA. DNA for the CDR3: TGCAGCGTGGGCGGGGGGACAGGGAGATTAAGTGAGCAGTTCTTC. Its translation is CSVGGGTGRLSEQFF.

This clonotype was seen at least ten times. This chain connects TRBV9 to TRBJ2-5, with D perhaps being TRBD1 or TRBD2 (5 bases each). The CDR3 runs to 15 residues. CDR1 and CDR2 (germline): SGDLS, YYNGEE. Trimming removed 4 bases from V and 2 bases from J, with 15 bases in between. Here the CDR3 reads CASSKNVEGQETQYF. DNA for the CDR3: TGTGCCAGCAGCAAAAATGTCGAGGGGCAAGAGACCCAGTACTTC.

The V gene is TRBV12-3 or TRBV12-4, the J gene TRBJ1-5; possible D gene TRBD1, 6 bases. This CDR3 has 18 residues. Between the trimmed V and J ends, which lost 11 bases and 6 bases, there was a span of 32 bases. CDR3 coding DNA: TGTGCCTTCAGTTCTATAGAGGTATCAGGGGATTATATTCAGCCCCAGCATTTT. It specifies CAFSSIEVSGDYIQPQHF.

The CDR3 bases are TGCAGTGCGCCGGACTGGACGAACCAAGAGACCCAGTACTTC. Encoded protein: CSAPDWTNQETQYF. The chain combines TRBV20-1 with TRBJ2-5, with D possibly matching TRBD2 (5 bases). The CDR3 consists of 14 residues. Germline V gene data show CDR1 as DFQATT and CDR2 as SNEGSKA (reference sequence). With 6 bases removed from V and 0 bases from J, the gap between germline ends came to 14 bases.

The chain has TRBV28 and TRBJ1-1, with 7 bases aligning to TRBD1. The V and J ends lost 2 bases and 7 bases, in that order; junction bases with no gene match: 4. Germline values: CDR1 MDHEN, CDR2 SYDVKM. This CDR3 comprises 13 residues. The CDR3 DNA sequence: TGTGCCAGCAGTTTAGGACAGGACGGTGAAGCTTTCTTT. Amino acid sequence: CASSLGQDGEAFF.

Turning to this clonotype: A junction end diverges from the germline sequence, so it may reflect a read error. This chain links TRBV6-5 with TRBJ2-1; 7 nucleotides match TRBD1. Germline CDR1 and CDR2: MNHEY and SVGAGI. This CDR3 comprises 17 residues. The CDR3 DNA follows: TGTGCCATCAGTTACTTGAGGTCCGGGACAGACTACAATGAGCAGTTCTTC. It specifies CAISYLRSGTDYNEQFF.

This clonotype was observed many times. The V and J genes are TRBV7-3 and TRBJ2-3; 8 bases line up with TRBD2. Germline-derived CDR1 and CDR2 are SGHTA and FQGTGA. J lost 2 bases, V lost 5 bases, and 9 bases had no gene match. The CDR3 runs to 16 residues. This chain's CDR3 is CASSPRGGSNTDTQYF. In DNA, the CDR3 is TGTGCCAGCAGCCCCCGGGGGGGCTCCAACACAGATACGCAGTATTTT.

Regarding this clonotype: One base away lies a much larger clone, so this may be a sequencing read error. The rearrangement links TRBV3-1 to TRBJ2-1, with D tentatively TRBD1 (5 bases). The CDR3 has 13 residues. Germline loops: CDR1 LGHDT, CDR2 YNNKEL (reference sequence). The CDR3 DNA reads as TGTGCCAGCAGCCAAGTCACAGGTAATGAGCAGTTATTC. It translates to CASSQVTGNEQLF.